One and the same sample provided the 23 T cell receptor beta chains below, sequenced in a study of T cell repertoires in cytomegalovirus infection. The antigens these receptors bind are not known. TCRdb called the reads again in MiXCR, with one record for every CDR3 protein. The table lists roughly 200,000 distinct CDR3 sequences, less than 50% of them singletons. Sequencing used CD8+ T cells from cultured PBMCs, obtained from culture after CMV antigen stimulation. These TCRs come from a human donor in good health (CMV status not recorded). Some clones in this sample may be carry-over from other donors' samples.

The rearrangement joins TRBV4-1 to TRBJ2-7, with 15 bases aligning to TRBD2. This CDR3 comprises 17 residues. The V segment lost 3 bases and the J segment 6 bases; nucleotides outside the gene matches: 9. Germline values: CDR1 MGHRA, CDR2 YSYEKL. The CDR3 sequence: CASSQGLAGGSWGEQYF. For the CDR3, the DNA is TGCGCCAGCAGCCAGGGACTAGCGGGGGGCTCCTGGGGCGAGCAGTACTTC.

The V gene is TRBV29-1, the J gene TRBJ2-6, with D possibly being TRBD1 (5 bases). The length of the CDR3 is 16 residues. Germline V lookup: CDR1 SQVTM, CDR2 ANQGSEA. The V end was cut by 4 bases, the J end by 2 bases, with 15 bases between. The CDR3 is CSVGDRESTGANVLTF. CDR3 DNA: TGCAGCGTTGGCGACAGAGAGAGCACTGGGGCCAACGTCCTGACTTTC.

The V call is TRBV3-1, the J call TRBJ1-2; D might be TRBD1 (6 bases). The length of the CDR3 is 16 residues. CDR1 and CDR2 (germline): LGHDT, YNNKEL (reference sequence). Trimming cost V 1 base and J 4 bases, with 16 bases left between them. Here the CDR3 reads CASSQGGRQAIYGYTF. CDR3 DNA sequence: TGTGCCAGCAGCCAAGGCGGAAGACAGGCCATCTATGGCTACACCTTC.

As regards this clonotype: With a much larger clone just one base away, this may be a read error. V and J are TRBV7-6 and TRBJ2-5; tentatively, D is TRBD2 (5 bases). There are 16 residues in the CDR3. V was shortened by 5 bases and J by 0 bases, with 16 bases between the two germline ends. Germline CDR1 reads SGHVS; CDR2 reads FNYEAQ. The DNA of the CDR3 is TGTGCCAGCAGCCCAGCTCTAGGCGGGTACCAAGAGACCCAGTACTTC. It encodes CASSPALGGYQETQYF. The full variable domain, completed using reference TRBV7-6 and TRBJ2-5, is GAGVSQSPRYKVTKRGQDVALRCDPISGHVSLYWYRQALGQGPEFLTYFNYEAQQDKSGLPNDRFSAERPEGSISTLTIQRTEQRDSAMYRCASSPALGGYQETQYFGPGTRLLVL.

This chain links TRBV20-1 with TRBJ1-5; D remains ambiguous. The V gene's germline CDR1 is DFQATT and CDR2 SNEGSKA (reference sequence). This CDR3 is built from 14 residues. Trimming cost V 5 bases and J 2 bases, with 13 bases left between them. The CDR3 loop reads CSAEGEVGNQPQHF. Here the CDR3 DNA reads TGCAGTGCTGAGGGAGAAGTGGGCAATCAGCCCCAGCATTTT.

The J gene is TRBJ2-7, the V gene TRBV25-1; 10 nucleotides align to TRBD2. The length of the CDR3 is 17 residues. Trimming removed 4 bases from V and 0 bases from J; junction bases left unmatched: 9. The V gene's germline CDR1 is MGHDK and CDR2 SYGVNS. DNA for the CDR3: TGTGCCAGCAGTGCCCTTTTAAGGACTAGCGGCTCCTACGAGCAGTACTTC. It is translated as CASSALLRTSGSYEQYF.

The CDR3 protein is CASSLADGLAGGFGETQYF. In DNA, the CDR3 is TGTGCCAGCAGTTTAGCTGATGGACTAGCGGGAGGATTTGGAGAGACCCAGTACTTC. The V gene is TRBV28, the J gene TRBJ2-5; 14 bases are shared with TRBD2. Germline V lookup: CDR1 MDHEN, CDR2 SYDVKM. The V gene end was trimmed by 2 bases and the J gene end by 4 bases; junction bases not matched to a gene: 12. The CDR3 contains 19 residues.

The gene calls are TRBV7-9 and TRBJ2-1; 10 bases map to TRBD2. With 2 bases clipped from V and 9 bases from J, the junction kept 7 bases outside the gene matches. Looked up from germline, CDR1 is SEHNR and CDR2 is FQNEAQ (reference sequence). There are 15 residues in the CDR3. The CDR3 DNA reads as TGTGCCAGCAGCTTACCTAGCGGGAGCTGGAGTGAGCAGTTCTTC. Translated: CASSLPSGSWSEQFF.

This clonotype has a handful of counts. This sequence joins TRBV29-1 and TRBJ2-7; weak D call: TRBD1 (5 bases). V was pared by 3 bases and J by 3 bases, with 9 bases between. Germline CDR1 and CDR2: SQVTM and ANQGSEA. This CDR3 spans 12 amino acids. DNA for the CDR3: TGCAGCGTTGATGGTCAGGGCTACGAGCAGTACTTC. Residues: CSVDGQGYEQYF.

Of note for this clonotype: A read error may produce the germline difference seen at one junction end. The chain has TRBV7-9 and TRBJ2-7; D gene uncertain. CDR1 SEHNR and CDR2 FQNEAQ come from the germline V gene (reference sequence). This CDR3 is built from 12 residues. The CDR3: CASSLTPYERYF. As DNA, the CDR3 is TGTGCCAGCAGCTTAACTCCCTACGAGCGGTACTTC.

This clonotype was seen more than once but under ten times. The rearrangement links TRBV11-2 to TRBJ2-3; D not certain. Germline V lookup: CDR1 SGHAT, CDR2 FQNNGV. There are 15 residues in the CDR3. The V and J ends lost 1 base and 0 bases respectively, with 8 bases between them. CDR3 nucleotides: TGTGCCAGCAGCTTAGTGCGTTTTAGCACAGATACGCAGTATTTT. Translation: CASSLVRFSTDTQYF.

This clonotype was counted only a few times. The chain recombines TRBV25-1 with TRBJ1-2; D gene ambiguous. The V and J ends lost 1 base and 4 bases respectively, with 4 bases between them. The germline CDR1 and CDR2 sequences are MGHDK and SYGVNS. There are 12 residues in the CDR3. CDR3 bases: TGTGCCAGCAGTGAATCGGGCTATGGCTACACCTTC. Translating it yields CASSESGYGYTF.

This sequence joins TRBV19 and TRBJ1-2; no definite D call. CDR3 length: 11 amino acids. Trimming pared 8 bases from V and 2 bases from J, leaving 6 bases between. Germline CDR1 is LNHDA and CDR2 is SQIVND (reference sequence). The CDR3 coding sequence is TGTGCCAGTCAGTGGAACTATGGCTACACCTTC. It is translated as CASQWNYGYTF.

V is TRBV5-1 and J is TRBJ2-3, with D possibly being TRBD1 (6 bases). CDR3 length: 16 amino acids. Trimming pared 0 bases from V and 6 bases from J, leaving 17 bases between. Germline values: CDR1 SGHRS, CDR2 YFSETQ. The CDR3 protein is CASSLALGHPRDTQYF. CDR3 bases: TGCGCCAGCAGCTTGGCCTTGGGACACCCTAGGGATACGCAGTATTTT.

The rearrangement uses TRBV6-1 and TRBJ2-7, with D hard to call. The CDR3 has 14 amino acids. The ends were cut back, 5 bases at V and 6 bases at J, with 17 bases in the middle. Germline CDR1 and CDR2: MNHNS and SASEGT. CDR3 nucleotides: TGTGCCAGCAGTCCGACACGTTCTCCGGGCGAGCAGTACTTC. This codes for CASSPTRSPGEQYF.

CDR3 sequence: CASNSDRGPNNEQFF. As DNA, the CDR3 is TGTGCCAGCAACTCAGACAGGGGGCCAAACAATGAGCAGTTCTTC. This chain uses TRBV7-6 with TRBJ2-1, with 10 bases matching TRBD1. Germline values: CDR1 SGHVS, CDR2 FNYEAQ. The CDR3 extends over 15 amino acids. With V trimmed by 7 bases and J by 5 bases, 8 bases remained unmatched.

In its sample, this clonotype was seen a few times. This chain links TRBV2 with TRBJ2-1; weak D call: TRBD2 (6 bases). V lost 7 bases and J lost 7, with 8 bases in between. This CDR3 is 11 amino acids long. Germline V gene data show CDR1 as SNHLY and CDR2 as FYNNEI. The CDR3: CASMGGNEQFF. CDR3 DNA sequence: TGTGCCAGCATGGGGGGTAATGAGCAGTTCTTC. Using reference TRBV2 and TRBJ2-1 for the parts outside the CDR3, the full variable domain is EPEVTQTPSHQVTQMGQEVILRCVPISNHLYFYWYRQILGQKVEFLVSFYNNEISEKSEIFDDQFSVERPDGSNFTLKIRSTKLEDSAMYFCASMGGNEQFFGPGTRLTVL.

This clonotype was counted only a few times. The V call is TRBV9, the J call TRBJ2-1; 12 positions match TRBD2. The CDR3 contains 17 residues. From germline, CDR1 is SGDLS and CDR2 YYNGEE. V lost 0 bases, J lost 9 bases, and 10 bases stayed unmatched. In nucleotides, the CDR3 is TGTGCCAGCAGCGTAGGGACTAGCGGGAATAAGGAGGTTGAGCAGTTCTTC. This sequence encodes CASSVGTSGNKEVEQFF.

This chain joins TRBV7-4 and TRBJ2-3; D is ambiguous. The CDR3 sequence is 15 residues long. CDR1 is SGHVT and CDR2 is SQSDAQ in the germline V gene. The germline V and J ends were trimmed by 5 bases and 2 bases, with 14 bases remaining between them. CDR3 nucleotide sequence: TGTGCCAGCAGCCACGACTCGGCTACCACAGATACGCAGTATTTT. It yields the protein CASSHDSATTDTQYF.

The chain is built from TRBV28 and TRBJ2-7; 7 nucleotides agree with TRBD1. Per the germline V gene, CDR1 is MDHEN and CDR2 is SYDVKM. Trimming removed 4 bases from V and 2 bases from J; junction bases left unmatched: 11. The CDR3 spans 16 residues. The DNA for the CDR3 is TGTGCCAGCAGTTCCTCTAGGGGACAGTTCACCTACGAGCAGTACTTC. This translates into CASSSSRGQFTYEQYF.

This clonotype appeared a few times. The rearrangement uses TRBV20-1 and TRBJ1-2, with D uncertain. V was clipped by 0 bases and J by 10 bases, with 9 bases between them. This CDR3 spans 11 amino acids. CDR1 and CDR2 (germline): DFQATT, SNEGSKA (reference sequence). Written as DNA, the CDR3 is TGCAGTGCTAGAGATTTGCCTGTCTACACCTTC. Translating it yields CSARDLPVYTF.

This chain links TRBV7-8 with TRBJ2-1; D uncertain. In germline, CDR1 is SGHVS, CDR2 FQNEAQ. V was cut by 5 bases and J by 7 bases, with 6 bases left in between. The CDR3 is 11 amino acids. The CDR3 sequence is CASSVGNEQFF. The CDR3 region has the DNA TGTGCCAGCAGCGTGGGGAATGAGCAGTTCTTC.

This clonotype was observed once. The chain combines TRBV2 with TRBJ1-5, with no clear D. V was shortened by 4 bases and J by 4 bases, with 5 bases between the two germline ends. The germline V gene encodes CDR1 SNHLY and CDR2 FYNNEI. CDR3 size: 12 residues. The CDR3 DNA reads as TGTGCCAGCAGTGCCAGGAATCAGCCCCAGCATTTT. It is translated as CASSARNQPQHF.